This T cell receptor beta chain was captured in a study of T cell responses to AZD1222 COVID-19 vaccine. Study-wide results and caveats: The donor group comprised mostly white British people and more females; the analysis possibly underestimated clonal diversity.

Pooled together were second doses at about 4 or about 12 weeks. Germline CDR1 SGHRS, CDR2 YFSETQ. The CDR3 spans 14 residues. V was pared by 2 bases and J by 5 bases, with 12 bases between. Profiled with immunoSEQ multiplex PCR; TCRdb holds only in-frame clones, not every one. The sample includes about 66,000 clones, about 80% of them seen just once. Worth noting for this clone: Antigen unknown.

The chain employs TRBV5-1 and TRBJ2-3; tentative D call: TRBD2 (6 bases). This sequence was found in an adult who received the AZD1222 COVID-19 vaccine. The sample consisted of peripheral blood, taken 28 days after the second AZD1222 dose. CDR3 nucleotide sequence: TGCGCCAGCAGCTTTACCGGGGGTGAAGATACGCAGTATTTT. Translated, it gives CASSFTGGEDTQYF.